This T cell receptor beta chain came from a study of T cell responses to AZD1222 COVID-19 vaccine. Clones were read by immunoSEQ multiplex PCR, and TCRdb kept only the in-frame ones, dropping some. Found here are 100,000 to 150,000 clones, about 85% of them singletons; the top ten hold roughly 1.5%. Study results and caveats: A mostly white British donor set with more females was recruited, and clonal diversity was possibly underestimated. Only after the peak T cell response were repertoires sampled.

As regards this clone: Its cognate antigen is unknown.

The source of this sequence is an adult in good health. The material was peripheral blood, obtained on day 0 of AZD1222 vaccination.

The CDR3 sequence: CASSRARVDTDTQYF. For the CDR3, the DNA is TGCGCCAGCAGCCGAGCTAGGGTTGACACAGATACGCAGTATTTT. J is TRBJ2-3 and V is TRBV5-1; D gene uncertain. Germline V lookup: CDR1 SGHRS, CDR2 YFSETQ. This CDR3 is built from 15 residues. Trimming cost V 4 bases and J 2 bases, with 14 bases left between them.